This TCR beta chain originates from a study of PD-L1 blockade in urothelial cancer. Across the study: T cell content in blood samples showed a median of 141,255.

The data were produced by immunoSEQ multiplex PCR, yet TCRdb's version contains in-frame clones alone and is incomplete. Among approximately 88,000 clones listed, around 84% were seen once. Regarding time point: pretreatment peripheral blood. Per germline, CDR1 SGDLS and CDR2 YYNGEE. V was trimmed by 0 bases and J by 5 bases, leaving 12 bases between them. This CDR3 comprises 14 residues. The receptor comes from a man aged 55 to 69 with urothelial cancer. The V call is TRBV9, the J call TRBJ2-7, with unresolved D. The sequences come from PBMCs, collected around atezolizumab (anti-PD-L1) treatment. The CDR3 nucleotides are TGTGCCAGCAGCGTAGGCGGTAGCCGTAACGAGCAGTACTTC. Protein sequence: CASSVGGSRNEQYF.